This paragraph reports one T cell receptor beta chain. These data are taken from a study of blood T cell repertoires in COVID-19. The wider study: Samples came from the United States, Italy and Spain, spanning acute and convalescent COVID-19. T cells, B-cell-depleted T cells, or PBMCs supplied cDNA or gDNA.

Germline V gene sequence: CDR1 SGHRS, CDR2 YFSETQ. The CDR3 sequence is 13 residues long. Trimming left V 4 bases short and J 1 base short, with 8 bases between. Original processing methods: Using reference gene primer amplification, nucleated cell counts were estimated. Using immunoSEQ multiplex PCR, the repertoire was profiled, and TCRdb retains in-frame clones only, with some absent. D and trimming were read from the DNA, whereas the V and J calls and clone size are those reported in that table. The sample contains approximately 110,000 clones, about 80% of which appear only once. Sequences were obtained from peripheral blood. The chain has TRBV5-1 and TRBJ1-1; D might be TRBD1 (5 bases). The source is an older woman with acute or convalescent COVID-19. The CDR3 DNA sequence: TGCGCCAGCAGCACGACAGAGAACACTGAAGCTTTCTTT. Protein: CASSTTENTEAFF.